The rows below give T cell receptor beta chains drawn from one sample of a study of CD8+ T cells in alopecia areata. Using immunoSEQ multiplex PCR, the repertoire was profiled, and TCRdb retains in-frame clones only, with some absent. The table shows roughly 150,000 clones, with around 55% occurring only once. The material sequenced was CD4+ T cells sorted from blood. The source is a human donor in good health. The CDR3 runs from the conserved cysteine through the conserved F or W. The order of the fields is J gene, clone size, D gene, V gene, CDR3 protein, CDR3 DNA. The D gene is left open where the match is weak. The listing skips clone size in some rows; elsewhere it reads once, few, many or a size class.

TRBJ2-2 | . | . | TRBV15 | CATSLRGGPTGELFF | TGTGCCACCAGCTTGAGGGGGGGCCCCACCGGGGAGCTGTTTTTT
TRBJ2-5 | . | . | TRBV6-5 | CASSIGQFETQYF | TGTGCCAGCAGTATCGGACAGTTTGAGACCCAGTACTTC
TRBJ2-3 | few | TRBD2 | TRBV29-1 | CSVRTGGPVTQYF | TGCAGCGTTAGAACGGGAGGCCCGGTTACGCAGTATTTT
TRBJ2-3 | . | . | TRBV5-4 | CASSSEGGGADTQYF | TGTGCCAGCAGCTCGGAAGGGGGTGGGGCAGATACGCAGTATTTT
TRBJ1-3 | . | TRBD1 | TRBV6-6 | CASSRDSSGNTIYF | TGTGCCAGCAGCAGGGACAGCTCTGGAAACACCATATATTTT
TRBJ2-5 | once | . | TRBV29-1 | CSVVGGTETQYF | TGCAGCGTTGTTGGGGGGACGGAGACCCAGTACTTC
TRBJ1-1 | few | . | TRBV29-1 | CSVDEAFF | TGCAGCGTTGATGAAGCTTTCTTT
TRBJ2-2 | . | . | TRBV6-6 | CASSRTAPGELFF | TGTGCCAGCAGTCGGACAGCTCCCGGGGAGCTGTTTTTT
TRBJ1-5 | few | . | TRBV29-1 | CSAAVGRDQPQHF | TGCAGCGCAGCAGTGGGTAGGGATCAGCCCCAGCATTTT
TRBJ2-3 | . | . | TRBV27 | CATMHQGRQGDTQYF | TGTGCCACCATGCATCAGGGTCGTCAAGGAGATACGCAGTATTTT
TRBJ2-3 | once | . | TRBV11-1 | CASSFGGAVDTQYF | TGTGCCAGCAGTTTCGGGGGAGCGGTAGATACGCAGTATTTT
TRBJ2-7 | . | . | TRBV5-1 | CASSADSSYEQYF | TGCGCCAGCAGCGCGGACAGCTCCTACGAGCAGTACTTC
TRBJ2-4 | . | . | TRBV28 | CASSLTGMTKNIQYF | TGTGCCAGCAGTTTAACAGGGATGACCAAAAACATTCAGTACTTC
TRBJ2-6 | . | . | TRBV5-1 | CASSLAGTPSSGANVLTF | TGCGCCAGCAGCTTGGCTGGGACACCCTCCTCTGGGGCCAACGTCCTGACTTTC
TRBJ2-3 | few | . | TRBV28 | CARALESGPEDTQYF | TGTGCCAGGGCCCTAGAGTCGGGGCCTGAAGATACGCAGTATTTT
TRBJ1-2 | . | TRBD1 | TRBV28 | CASTLPGDRSYYGYTF | TGTGCCAGCACCCTCCCCGGGGACAGGTCCTACTATGGCTACACCTTC
TRBJ1-5 | . | . | TRBV29-1 | CSARFGQPQHF | TGCAGCGCCCGATTTGGGCAGCCCCAGCATTTT
TRBJ2-3 | . | TRBD1 | TRBV29-1 | CSGRQGTPYTSTDTQYF | TGCAGCGGCAGACAGGGGACTCCCTATACTAGCACAGATACGCAGTATTTT
TRBJ2-6 | . | TRBD2 | TRBV6-5 | CASRGAGANVLTF | TGTGCCAGCCGGGGGGCTGGGGCCAACGTCCTGACTTTC
TRBJ1-1 | . | . | TRBV29-1 | CSVLGPEAFF | TGCAGCGTCCTGGGGCCTGAAGCTTTCTTT
TRBJ2-7 | . | . | TRBV30 | CAWSRGSWGEQYF | TGTGCCTGGAGTCGAGGATCGTGGGGCGAGCAGTACTTC
TRBJ2-1 | . | TRBD2 | TRBV30 | CAWSPGTSGILLREQFF | TGTGCCTGGTCCCCTGGGACTAGCGGGATCCTCCTACGTGAGCAGTTCTTC
TRBJ2-7 | . | . | TRBV29-1 | CSVEAPAQGSHEQYF | TGCAGCGTTGAAGCTCCGGCCCAGGGGTCCCACGAGCAGTACTTC
TRBJ2-7 | . | TRBD2 | TRBV5-1 | CASSRLGGYDYEQYF | TGCGCCAGCAGCCGGCTCGGGGGGTACGACTACGAGCAGTACTTC
TRBJ2-7 | . | . | TRBV28 | CASNNQEHGYEQYF | TGTGCCAGCAATAATCAGGAACACGGCTACGAGCAGTACTTC
TRBJ2-5 | . | TRBD2 | TRBV5-1 | CASSAQRGQETQYF | TGCGCCAGCAGCGCCCAGCGGGGGCAAGAGACCCAGTACTTC
TRBJ1-3 | few | . | TRBV11-2 | CASSSMGSGNTIYF | TGTGCCAGCAGCTCCATGGGCTCTGGAAACACCATATATTTT
TRBJ2-5 | . | TRBD2 | TRBV29-1 | CSVVPGLSGRETQYF | TGCAGCGTTGTCCCTGGACTCAGCGGGAGGGAGACCCAGTACTTC
TRBJ2-7 | few | . | TRBV25-1 | CAGPAEKYF | TGTGCCGGCCCTGCGGAAAAGTACTTC
TRBJ2-1 | few | . | TRBV9 | CASSAQTGRSYNEQFF | TGTGCCAGCAGCGCCCAGACAGGGAGGTCCTACAATGAGCAGTTCTTC
TRBJ2-5 | . | . | TRBV29-1 | CSVTPRTAYGTQYF | TGCAGCGTAACTCCTAGGACAGCTTACGGGACCCAGTACTTC
TRBJ2-1 | . | . | TRBV11-1 | CASSSLGYADYNEQFF | TGTGCCAGCAGCTCCCTCGGGTATGCGGACTACAATGAGCAGTTCTTC
TRBJ1-1 | few | . | TRBV27 | CASSRQSHGTEAFF | TGTGCCAGCAGTCGACAGAGTCATGGCACTGAAGCTTTCTTT
TRBJ2-2 | . | . | TRBV2 | CASSAQGLGELFF | TGTGCCAGCAGTGCCCAGGGGTTGGGGGAGCTGTTTTTT
TRBJ2-7 | medium-sized | . | TRBV10-3 | CAISEGLEQYF | TGTGCCATCAGTGAAGGCCTTGAGCAGTACTTC
TRBJ2-7 | once | . | TRBV5-1 | CASSSGQGGIGEQYF | TGCGCCAGCAGCTCTGGACAGGGAGGGATCGGCGAGCAGTACTTC
TRBJ2-3 | few | . | TRBV29-1 | CSVEQGRSDTQYF | TGCAGCGTTGAACAGGGCCGGTCAGATACGCAGTATTTT
TRBJ2-5 | . | . | TRBV5-1 | CASSLNNRETQYF | TGCGCCAGCAGCTTGAATAATAGGGAGACCCAGTACTTC
TRBJ2-7 | . | TRBD2 | TRBV30 | CAWTSSGRAYEQYF | TGTGCCTGGACCTCTAGCGGGAGGGCCTACGAGCAGTACTTC
TRBJ2-6 | . | . | TRBV19 | CASSHRQFGANVLTF | TGTGCCAGTAGTCATCGACAGTTTGGGGCCAACGTCCTGACTTTC
TRBJ2-1 | . | . | TRBV27 | CASSMRPLDNEQFF | TGTGCCAGCAGTATGAGACCGCTTGACAATGAGCAGTTCTTC
TRBJ2-3 | . | . | TRBV6-5 | CASSNAGVEYF | TGTGCCAGCAGCAACGCAGGGGTGGAATATTTT
TRBJ2-7 | . | TRBD2 | TRBV28 | CASSRGGSTYEQYF | TGTGCCAGCAGCCGCGGCGGGAGTACGTACGAGCAGTACTTC
TRBJ2-5 | . | . | TRBV5-1 | CASSWTRVGETQYF | TGCGCCAGCAGCTGGACGAGAGTGGGGGAGACCCAGTACTTC
TRBJ2-2 | many | . | TRBV7-3 | CASSSSWGTGELFF | TGTGCCAGCAGCTCCTCATGGGGCACCGGGGAGCTGTTTTTT
TRBJ1-4 | . | TRBD1 | TRBV14 | CASSQFGQGPEKLFF | TGTGCCAGCAGCCAATTTGGACAGGGACCGGAAAAACTGTTTTTT
TRBJ2-7 | . | . | TRBV29-1 | CSVGNTPNEQYF | TGCAGCGTTGGGAACACCCCTAACGAGCAGTACTTC
TRBJ1-5 | once | . | TRBV30 | CAWSVRGIQPQHF | TGTGCCTGGAGTGTCCGGGGCATACAGCCCCAGCATTTT